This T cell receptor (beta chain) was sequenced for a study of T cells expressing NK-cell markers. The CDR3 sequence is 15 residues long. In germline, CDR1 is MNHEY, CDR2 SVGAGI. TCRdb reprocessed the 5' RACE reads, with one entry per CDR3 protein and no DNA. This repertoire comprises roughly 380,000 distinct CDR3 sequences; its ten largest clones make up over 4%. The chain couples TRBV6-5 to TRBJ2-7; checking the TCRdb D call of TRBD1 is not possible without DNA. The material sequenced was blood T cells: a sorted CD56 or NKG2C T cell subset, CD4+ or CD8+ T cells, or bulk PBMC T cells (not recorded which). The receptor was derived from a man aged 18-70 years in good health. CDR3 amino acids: CASSSFDRGFYEQYF.